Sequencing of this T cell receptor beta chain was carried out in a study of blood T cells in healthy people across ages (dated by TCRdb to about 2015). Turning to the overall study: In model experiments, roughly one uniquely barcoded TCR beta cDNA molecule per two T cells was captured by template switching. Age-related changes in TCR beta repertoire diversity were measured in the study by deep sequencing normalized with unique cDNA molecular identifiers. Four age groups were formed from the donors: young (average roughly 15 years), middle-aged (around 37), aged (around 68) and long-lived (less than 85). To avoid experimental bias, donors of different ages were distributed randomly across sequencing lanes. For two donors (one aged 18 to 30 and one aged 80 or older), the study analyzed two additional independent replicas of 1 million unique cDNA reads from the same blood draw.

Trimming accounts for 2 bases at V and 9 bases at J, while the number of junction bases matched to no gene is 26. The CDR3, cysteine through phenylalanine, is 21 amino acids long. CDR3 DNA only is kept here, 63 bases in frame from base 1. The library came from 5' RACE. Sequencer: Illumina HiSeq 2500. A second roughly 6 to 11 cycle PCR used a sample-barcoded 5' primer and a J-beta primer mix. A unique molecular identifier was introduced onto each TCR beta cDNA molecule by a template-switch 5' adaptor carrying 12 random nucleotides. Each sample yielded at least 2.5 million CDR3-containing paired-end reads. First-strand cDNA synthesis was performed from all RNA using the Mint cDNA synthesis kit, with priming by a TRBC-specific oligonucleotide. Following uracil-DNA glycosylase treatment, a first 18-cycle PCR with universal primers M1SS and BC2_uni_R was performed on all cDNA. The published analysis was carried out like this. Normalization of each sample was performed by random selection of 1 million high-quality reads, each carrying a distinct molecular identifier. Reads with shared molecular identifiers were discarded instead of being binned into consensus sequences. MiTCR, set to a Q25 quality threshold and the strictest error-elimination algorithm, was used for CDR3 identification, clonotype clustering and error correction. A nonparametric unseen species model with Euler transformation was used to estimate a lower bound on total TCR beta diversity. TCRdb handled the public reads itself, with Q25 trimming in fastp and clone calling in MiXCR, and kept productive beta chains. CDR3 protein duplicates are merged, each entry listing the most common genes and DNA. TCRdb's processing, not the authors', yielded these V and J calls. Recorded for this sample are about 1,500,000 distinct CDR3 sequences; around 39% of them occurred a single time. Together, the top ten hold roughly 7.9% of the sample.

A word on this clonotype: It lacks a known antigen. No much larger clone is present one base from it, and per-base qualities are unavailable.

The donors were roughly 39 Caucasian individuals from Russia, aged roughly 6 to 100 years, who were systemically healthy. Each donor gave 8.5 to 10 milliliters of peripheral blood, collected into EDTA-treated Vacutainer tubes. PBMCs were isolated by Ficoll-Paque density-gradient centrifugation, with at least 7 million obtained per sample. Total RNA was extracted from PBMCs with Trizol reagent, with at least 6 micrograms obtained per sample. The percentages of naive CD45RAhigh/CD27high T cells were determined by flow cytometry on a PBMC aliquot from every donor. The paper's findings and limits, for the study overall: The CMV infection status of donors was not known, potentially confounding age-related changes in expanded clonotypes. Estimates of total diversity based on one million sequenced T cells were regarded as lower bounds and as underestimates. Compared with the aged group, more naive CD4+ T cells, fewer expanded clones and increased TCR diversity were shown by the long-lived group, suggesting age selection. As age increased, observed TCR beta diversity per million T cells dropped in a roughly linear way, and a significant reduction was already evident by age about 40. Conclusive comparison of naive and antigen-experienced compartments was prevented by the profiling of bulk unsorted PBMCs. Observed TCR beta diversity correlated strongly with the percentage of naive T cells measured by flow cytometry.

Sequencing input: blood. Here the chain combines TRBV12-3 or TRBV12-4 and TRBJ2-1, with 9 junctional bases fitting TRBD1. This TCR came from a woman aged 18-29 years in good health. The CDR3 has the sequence CASSLFGASSKRDRAECEQFF. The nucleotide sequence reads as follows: TGTGCCAGCAGTTTATTCGGGGCCTCCTCGAAAAGGGACAGGGCCGAGTGTGAGCAGTTCTTC.